This paragraph reports one TCR beta chain. Its antigen is undetermined. The source of the sample is a study of T cell responses to AZD1222 COVID-19 vaccine. This table comes from immunoSEQ multiplex PCR, and its TCRdb copy is limited to in-frame clones, with some not included. Altogether 100,000 to 150,000 clones are present, roughly 88% being singletons, with the ten largest covering 9.4%. Notes on the study in general: The donors showed a predominance of white British ancestry and of females, with possible underestimation of clonal diversity.

The sequencing used peripheral blood, collected on day 0 of AZD1222 vaccination. The sequence was collected from an adult in good health.

The CDR3 here is CASSFSGSNEKLFF. CDR3 DNA: TGTGCCAGCAGTTTTTCCGGGAGTAATGAAAAACTGTTTTTT. This chain uses TRBV27 with TRBJ1-4; D gene ambiguous. In germline, CDR1 is MNHEY, CDR2 SMNVEV (reference sequence). The germline V and J ends were trimmed by 3 bases and 4 bases, with 9 bases remaining between them. The CDR3 covers 14 residues.